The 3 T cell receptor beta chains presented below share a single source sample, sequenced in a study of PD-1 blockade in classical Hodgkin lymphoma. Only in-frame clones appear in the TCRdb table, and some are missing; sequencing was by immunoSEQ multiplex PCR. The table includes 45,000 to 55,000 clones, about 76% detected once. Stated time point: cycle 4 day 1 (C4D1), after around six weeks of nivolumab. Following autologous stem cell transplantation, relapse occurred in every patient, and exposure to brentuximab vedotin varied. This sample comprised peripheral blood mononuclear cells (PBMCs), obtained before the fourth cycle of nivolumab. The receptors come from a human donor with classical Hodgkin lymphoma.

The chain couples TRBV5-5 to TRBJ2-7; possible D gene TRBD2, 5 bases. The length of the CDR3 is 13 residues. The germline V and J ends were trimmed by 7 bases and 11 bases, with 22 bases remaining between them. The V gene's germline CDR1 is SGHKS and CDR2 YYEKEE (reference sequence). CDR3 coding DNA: TGTGCCAGCCTTTTGGAGGCCTCCCTAAAAGAGTACTTC. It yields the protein CASLLEASLKEYF.

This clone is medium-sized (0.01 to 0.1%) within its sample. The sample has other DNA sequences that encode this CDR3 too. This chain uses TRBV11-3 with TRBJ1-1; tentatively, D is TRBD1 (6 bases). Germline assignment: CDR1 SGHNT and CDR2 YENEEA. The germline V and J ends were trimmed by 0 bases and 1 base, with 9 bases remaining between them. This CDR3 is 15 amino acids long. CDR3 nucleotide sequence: TGTGCCAGCAGCTTAGATCTGACAGGGAACACTGAAGCTTTCTTT. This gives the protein CASSLDLTGNTEAFF.

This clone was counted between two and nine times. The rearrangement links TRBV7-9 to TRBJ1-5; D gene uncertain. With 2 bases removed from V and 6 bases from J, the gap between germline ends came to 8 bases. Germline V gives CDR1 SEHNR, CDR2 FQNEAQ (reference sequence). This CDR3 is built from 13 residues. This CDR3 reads CASSLQAFQPQHF. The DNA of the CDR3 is TGTGCCAGCAGCTTACAGGCTTTTCAGCCCCAGCATTTT.